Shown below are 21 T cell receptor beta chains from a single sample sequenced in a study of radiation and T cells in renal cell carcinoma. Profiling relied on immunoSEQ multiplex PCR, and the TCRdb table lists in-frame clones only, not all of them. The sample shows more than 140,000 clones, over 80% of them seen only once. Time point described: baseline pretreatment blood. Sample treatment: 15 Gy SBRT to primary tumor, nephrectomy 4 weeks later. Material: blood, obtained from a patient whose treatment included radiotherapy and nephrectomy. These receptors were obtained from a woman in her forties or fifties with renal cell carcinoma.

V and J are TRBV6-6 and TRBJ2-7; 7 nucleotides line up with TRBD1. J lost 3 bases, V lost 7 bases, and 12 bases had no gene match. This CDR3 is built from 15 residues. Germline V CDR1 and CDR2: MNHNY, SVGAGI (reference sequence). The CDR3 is CASNRGTVSGYEQYF. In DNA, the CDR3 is TGTGCCAGCAATCGAGGGACAGTGAGCGGCTACGAGCAGTACTTC.

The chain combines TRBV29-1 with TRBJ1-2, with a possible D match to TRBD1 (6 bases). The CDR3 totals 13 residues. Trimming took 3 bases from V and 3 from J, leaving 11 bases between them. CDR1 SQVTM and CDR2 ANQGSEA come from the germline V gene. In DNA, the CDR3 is TGCAGCGTTGAGACAGGCGACTACTATGGCTACACCTTC. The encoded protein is CSVETGDYYGYTF.

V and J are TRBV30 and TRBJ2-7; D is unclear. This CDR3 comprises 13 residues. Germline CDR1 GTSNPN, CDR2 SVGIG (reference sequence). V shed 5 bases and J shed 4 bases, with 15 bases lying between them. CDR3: CAWASDGPYEQYF. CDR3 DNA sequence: TGTGCCTGGGCGTCGGACGGACCGTACGAGCAGTACTTC.

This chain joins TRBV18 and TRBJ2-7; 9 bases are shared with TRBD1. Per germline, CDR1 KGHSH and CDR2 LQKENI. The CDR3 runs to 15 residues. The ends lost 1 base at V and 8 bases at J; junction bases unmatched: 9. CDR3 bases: TGTGCCAGCTCACCACAACAGGGGGCTAGAGTTCAGCAGTACTTC. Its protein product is CASSPQQGARVQQYF.

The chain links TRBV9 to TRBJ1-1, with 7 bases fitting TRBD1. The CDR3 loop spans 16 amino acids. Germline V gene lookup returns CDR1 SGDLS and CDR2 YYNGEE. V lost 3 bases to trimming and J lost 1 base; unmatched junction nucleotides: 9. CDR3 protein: CASSGRNRGQNTEAFF. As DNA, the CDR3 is TGTGCCAGCAGCGGAAGAAACAGGGGCCAGAACACTGAAGCTTTCTTT.

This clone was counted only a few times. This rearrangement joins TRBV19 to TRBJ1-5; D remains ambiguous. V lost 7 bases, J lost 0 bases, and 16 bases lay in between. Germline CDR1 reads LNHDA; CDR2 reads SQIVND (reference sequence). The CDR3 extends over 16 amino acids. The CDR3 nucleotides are TGTGCCAGTACCCAGACCGTGGTTCTTAGCAATCAGCCCCAGCATTTT. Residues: CASTQTVVLSNQPQHF.

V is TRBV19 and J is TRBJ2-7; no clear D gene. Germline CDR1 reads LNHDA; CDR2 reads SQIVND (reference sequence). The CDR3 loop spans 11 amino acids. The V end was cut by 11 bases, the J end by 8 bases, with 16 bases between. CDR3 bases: TGTGCCCGGAAATCTTGGTGCAAGCAGTACTTC. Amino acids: CARKSWCKQYF.

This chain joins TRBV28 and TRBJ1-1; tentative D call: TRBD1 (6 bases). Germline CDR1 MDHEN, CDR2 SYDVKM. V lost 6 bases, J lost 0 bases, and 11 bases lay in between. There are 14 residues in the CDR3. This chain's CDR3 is CASRVGHLNTEAFF. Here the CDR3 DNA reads TGTGCCAGCAGAGTGGGACACTTGAACACTGAAGCTTTCTTT.

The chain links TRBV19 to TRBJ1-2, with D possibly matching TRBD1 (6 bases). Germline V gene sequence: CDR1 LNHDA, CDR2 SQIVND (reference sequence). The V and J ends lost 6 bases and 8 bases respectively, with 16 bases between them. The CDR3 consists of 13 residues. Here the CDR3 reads CASSTGARGGYTF. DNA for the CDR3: TGTGCCAGTAGCACCGGGGCCAGGGGCGGCTACACCTTC.

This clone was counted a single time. CDR3: CASSLGVAGPSYEQYF. CDR3 sequence (DNA): TGTGCCAGCAGCTTGGGAGTCGCAGGGCCCTCCTACGAGCAGTACTTC. V gene TRBV5-4 combines with J gene TRBJ2-7; a weak D match, TRBD1 (5 bases). Trimming took off 0 bases at V and 0 bases at J, with 13 bases between the two ends. CDR3 length equals 16 residues. CDR1 and CDR2 from the germline V gene are SGHNT and YYREEE (reference sequence).

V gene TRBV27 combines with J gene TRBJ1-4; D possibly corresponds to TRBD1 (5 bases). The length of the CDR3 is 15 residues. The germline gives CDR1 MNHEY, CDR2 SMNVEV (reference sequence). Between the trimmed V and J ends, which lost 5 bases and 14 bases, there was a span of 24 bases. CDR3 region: CASSPLTRGTGGLFF. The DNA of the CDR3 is TGTGCCAGCAGTCCCTTGACGAGGGGAACCGGTGGGCTGTTTTTT.

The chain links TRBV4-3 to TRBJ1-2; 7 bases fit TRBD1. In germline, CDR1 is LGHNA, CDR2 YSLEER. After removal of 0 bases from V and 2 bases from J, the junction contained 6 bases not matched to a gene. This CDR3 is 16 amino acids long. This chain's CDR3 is CASSQDEGAPNYGYTF. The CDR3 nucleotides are TGCGCCAGCAGCCAAGATGAGGGGGCTCCCAACTATGGCTACACCTTC.

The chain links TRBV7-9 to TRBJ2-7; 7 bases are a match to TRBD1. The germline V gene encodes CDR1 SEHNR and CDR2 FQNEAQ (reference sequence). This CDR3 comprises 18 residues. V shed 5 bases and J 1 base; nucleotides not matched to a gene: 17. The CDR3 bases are TGTGCCAGCAGCGAAGAGGCACAGGGGAGCCGACAGTCCTACGAGCAGTACTTC. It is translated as CASSEEAQGSRQSYEQYF. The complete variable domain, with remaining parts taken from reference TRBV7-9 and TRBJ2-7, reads DTGVSQNPRHKITKRGQNVTFRCDPISEHNRLYWYRQTLGQGPEFLTYFQNEAQLEKSRLLSDRFSAERPKGSFSTLEIQRTEQGDSAMYLCASSEEAQGSRQSYEQYFGPGTRLTVT.

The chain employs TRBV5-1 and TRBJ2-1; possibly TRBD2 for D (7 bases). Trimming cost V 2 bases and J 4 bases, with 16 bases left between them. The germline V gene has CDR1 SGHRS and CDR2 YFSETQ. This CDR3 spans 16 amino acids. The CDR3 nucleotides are TGCGCCAGCAGCTTCGGCGCGGGGGCACTTTACAATGAGCAGTTCTTC. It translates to CASSFGAGALYNEQFF.

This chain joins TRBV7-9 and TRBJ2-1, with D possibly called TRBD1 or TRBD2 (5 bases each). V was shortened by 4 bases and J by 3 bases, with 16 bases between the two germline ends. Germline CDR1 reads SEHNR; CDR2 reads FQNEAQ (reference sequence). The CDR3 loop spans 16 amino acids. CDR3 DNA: TGTGCCAGCAGCTCCATATCGGGGACGGTCTACAATGAGCAGTTCTTC. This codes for CASSSISGTVYNEQFF.

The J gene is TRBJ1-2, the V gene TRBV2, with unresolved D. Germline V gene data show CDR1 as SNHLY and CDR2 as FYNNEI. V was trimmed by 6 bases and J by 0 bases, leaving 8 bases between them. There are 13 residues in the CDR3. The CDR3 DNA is TGTGCCAGCAGGGTGTCCGCTAACTATGGCTACACCTTC. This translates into CASRVSANYGYTF.

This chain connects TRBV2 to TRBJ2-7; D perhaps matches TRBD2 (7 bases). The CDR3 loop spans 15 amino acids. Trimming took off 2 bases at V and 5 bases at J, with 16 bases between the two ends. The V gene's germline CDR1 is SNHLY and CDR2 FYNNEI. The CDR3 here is CASSERGGRIDEQYF. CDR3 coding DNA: TGTGCCAGCAGTGAAAGGGGGGGCCGGATCGACGAGCAGTACTTC.

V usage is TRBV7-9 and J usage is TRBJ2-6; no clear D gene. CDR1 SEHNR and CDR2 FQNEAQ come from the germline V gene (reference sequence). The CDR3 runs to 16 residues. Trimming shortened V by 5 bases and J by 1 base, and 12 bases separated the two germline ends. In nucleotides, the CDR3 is TGTGCCAGCAGCCCCCCCGCAGTGTCTGGGGCCAACGTCCTGACTTTC. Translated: CASSPPAVSGANVLTF.

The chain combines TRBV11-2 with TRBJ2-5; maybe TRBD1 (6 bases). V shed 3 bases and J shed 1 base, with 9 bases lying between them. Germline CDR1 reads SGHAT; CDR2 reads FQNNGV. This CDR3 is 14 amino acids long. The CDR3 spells CASSLKGVQETQYF. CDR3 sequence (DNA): TGTGCCAGCAGCTTGAAGGGGGTCCAAGAGACCCAGTACTTC. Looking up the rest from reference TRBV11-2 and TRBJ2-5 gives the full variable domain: EAGVAQSPRYKIIEKRQSVAFWCNPISGHATLYWYQQILGQGPKLLIQFQNNGVVDDSQLPKDRFSAERLKGVDSTLKIQPAKLEDSAVYLCASSLKGVQETQYFGPGTRLLVL.

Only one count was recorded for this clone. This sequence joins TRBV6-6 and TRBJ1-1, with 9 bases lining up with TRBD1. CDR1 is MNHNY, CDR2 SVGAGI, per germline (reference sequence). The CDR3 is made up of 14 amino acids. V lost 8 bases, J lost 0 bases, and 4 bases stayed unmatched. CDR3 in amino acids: CASGTGFMNTEAFF. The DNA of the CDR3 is TGTGCCAGCGGGACAGGGTTTATGAACACTGAAGCTTTCTTT.

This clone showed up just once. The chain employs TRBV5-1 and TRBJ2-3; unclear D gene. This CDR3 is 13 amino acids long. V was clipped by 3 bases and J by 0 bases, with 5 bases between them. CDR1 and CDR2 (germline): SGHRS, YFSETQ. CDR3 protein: CASSSISTDTQYF. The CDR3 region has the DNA TGCGCCAGCAGCTCGATTAGCACAGATACGCAGTATTTT.